The entry below describes one T cell receptor beta chain. A second about 6 to 12 cycle PCR used barcoded and J-beta primers. Each CDR3 protein gets one entry after TCRdb re-called the 5' RACE reads with MiXCR. The table has fewer than 900,000 distinct CDR3 sequences, 35% to 40% seen once. V lost 4 bases to trimming and J lost 0 bases; unmatched junction nucleotides: 10. This CDR3 region has 18 residues. The germline gives CDR1 SGHRS, CDR2 YFSETQ. The sample belongs to a study of blood T cells in healthy people across ages. The V and J genes are TRBV5-1 and TRBJ2-3; 11 bases are shared with TRBD2. The specimen was blood. The receptor was derived from a man aged 18 to 35 in good health. The CDR3 loop is CASSTDSGTSGSTDTQYF. The CDR3 DNA reads as TGCGCCAGCAGCACGGACAGCGGGACTAGCGGAAGCACAGATACGCAGTATTTT.